Described below is a single T cell receptor (beta chain) sequence and its context. This sample is drawn from a study of blood T cell repertoires in COVID-19. TCRdb's copy holds only in-frame clones and misses some; the assay was immunoSEQ multiplex PCR. The data contain about 240,000 clones, approximately 90% of them seen just once; the ten biggest clones take up around 10%. The V and J ends lost 0 bases and 7 bases respectively, with 8 bases between them. CDR3 length equals 13 residues. Germline V gives CDR1 SGDLS, CDR2 YYNGEE. This clonotype was obtained from a middle-aged man who had recovered from COVID-19. The sequenced material came from PBMCs or T cells enriched from blood (not recorded which). The chain combines TRBV9 with TRBJ1-5, with D hard to call. CDR3 sequence: CASSVGGSQPQHF. The CDR3 nucleotides read TGTGCCAGCAGCGTAGGAGGTAGCCAGCCCCAGCATTTT.